Sequencing of this T cell receptor (beta chain) was carried out in a study of blood T cell repertoires in COVID-19. On the study more broadly: COVID-19 samples from acute and convalescent phases originated in the United States, Italy and Spain. T cells, B-cell-depleted T cells, or PBMCs supplied cDNA or gDNA.

Methods used by the authors: From reference gene primer amplification, estimates of nucleated cell counts were derived. TCRdb's table, derived via immunoSEQ multiplex PCR, lists solely in-frame clones and lacks some. That table supplies the V and J calls and clone size; D and trimming were determined from the DNA. The repertoire consists of under 300,000 clones, with approximately 80% occurring once and the leading ten covering approximately 4.9%. The V and J ends lost 5 bases and 1 base respectively, with 14 bases between them. The CDR3 has 16 residues. From germline, CDR1 is ENHRY and CDR2 SYGVKD. V is TRBV10-3 and J is TRBJ2-2; D perhaps matches TRBD1 (6 bases). This sequence originates from a woman of 80 years or more with active or convalescent COVID-19. The specimen sequenced was peripheral blood. DNA of the CDR3: TGTGCCATCAGTACCCCAGAGGGACAGAACACCGGGGAGCTGTTTTTT. Translated, it gives CAISTPEGQNTGELFF.